The 8 T cell receptor beta chains below all came from one sample that was sequenced in a study of T cell repertoires in cytomegalovirus infection. TCRdb fed the reads into MiXCR, producing one record per CDR3 protein. The sample has about 770,000 distinct CDR3 sequences, 25% to 30% seen once; the top ten hold roughly 13%. The antigens these receptors bind are not known. The input for sequencing was cultured CD8+ T cells from PBMCs, taken from culture after CMV antigen stimulation. These receptors were taken from a human donor in good health (CMV status not recorded). Some clones in this sample may be carry-over from other donors' samples.

To note about this clonotype: Germline and junction disagree at one end, which may indicate a read error. The J gene is TRBJ2-3, the V gene TRBV7-7, with 7 bases that match TRBD2. Per germline, CDR1 SSHAT and CDR2 FNYEAQ (reference sequence). This CDR3 contains 14 residues. CDR3 amino acids: CASSPAGAVDTQYF. The CDR3, as DNA: TGTGCTAGCAGCCCCGCGGGAGCCGTGGATACGCAGTATTTT.

J is TRBJ2-1 and V is TRBV29-1, with 10 bases identical to TRBD2. CDR3 length equals 13 residues. J lost 4 bases, V lost 7 bases, and 4 bases had no gene match. The germline gives CDR1 SQVTM, CDR2 ANQGSEA. This chain's CDR3 is CSARTSGYNEQFF. The CDR3 DNA is TGCAGCGCCCGGACTAGCGGTTACAATGAGCAGTTCTTC.

The chain carries TRBV9 and TRBJ2-6; D is ambiguous. Germline-derived CDR1 and CDR2 are SGDLS and YYNGEE. Trimming left V 0 bases short and J 4 bases short, with 8 bases between. There are 15 residues in the CDR3. The CDR3 here is CASSVDGPGANVLTF. CDR3 DNA sequence: TGTGCCAGCAGCGTAGACGGGCCCGGGGCCAACGTCCTGACTTTC. Variable domain in full (rest from reference TRBV9 and TRBJ2-6): DSGVTQTPKHLITATGQRVTLRCSPRSGDLSVYWYQQSLDQGLQFLIQYYNGEERAKGNILERFSAQQFPDLHSELNLSSLELGDSALYFCASSVDGPGANVLTFGAGSRLTVL.

The rearrangement uses TRBV6-6 and TRBJ2-3; D ambiguous. The CDR3 loop spans 15 amino acids. Germline CDR1 is MNHNY and CDR2 is SVGAGI (reference sequence). V was pared by 7 bases and J by 2 bases, with 16 bases between. This chain's CDR3 is CASIKDRDYTDTQYF. CDR3 bases: TGTGCCAGCATCAAAGACCGAGATTACACAGATACGCAGTATTTT.

The chain combines TRBV5-1 with TRBJ1-2, with TRBD1 matching 8 bases. The germline gives CDR1 SGHRS, CDR2 YFSETQ. J lost 6 bases, V lost 0 bases, and 4 bases had no gene match. The CDR3 length is 14 residues. CDR3 sequence: CASSLGRTGHGYTF. The CDR3 DNA is TGCGCCAGCAGCTTGGGGAGGACAGGGCATGGCTACACCTTC.

The chain employs TRBV27 and TRBJ2-3; 7 bases are a match to TRBD2. The CDR3 runs to 16 residues. V lost 1 base to trimming and J lost 2 bases; unmatched junction nucleotides: 6. CDR1 and CDR2 (germline): MNHEY, SMNVEV (reference sequence). The CDR3 region has the DNA TGTGCCAGCAGTTTATTGCTAGCGGAAACCACAGATACGCAGTATTTT. Its protein product is CASSLLLAETTDTQYF.

This clonotype showed up just a few times. The V and J genes are TRBV7-6 and TRBJ2-1, with D possibly matching TRBD2 (5 bases). Per germline, CDR1 SGHVS and CDR2 FNYEAQ. Trimming cost V 2 bases and J 6 bases, with 11 bases left between them. The CDR3 covers 14 residues. In nucleotides, the CDR3 is TGTGCCAGCAGCTTAAGGGCCGAGGGCAATGAGCAGTTCTTC. This gives the protein CASSLRAEGNEQFF.

The chain carries TRBV6-8 and TRBJ2-5; D perhaps matches TRBD1 (5 bases). CDR3 length: 14 residues. From germline, CDR1 is MNHGY and CDR2 SAAAGT. Trimming removed 5 bases from V and 5 bases from J, with 15 bases in between. The CDR3 here is CASSPSGAVETQYF. The CDR3 DNA reads as TGTGCCAGCAGTCCCTCTGGGGCAGTGGAGACCCAGTACTTC.